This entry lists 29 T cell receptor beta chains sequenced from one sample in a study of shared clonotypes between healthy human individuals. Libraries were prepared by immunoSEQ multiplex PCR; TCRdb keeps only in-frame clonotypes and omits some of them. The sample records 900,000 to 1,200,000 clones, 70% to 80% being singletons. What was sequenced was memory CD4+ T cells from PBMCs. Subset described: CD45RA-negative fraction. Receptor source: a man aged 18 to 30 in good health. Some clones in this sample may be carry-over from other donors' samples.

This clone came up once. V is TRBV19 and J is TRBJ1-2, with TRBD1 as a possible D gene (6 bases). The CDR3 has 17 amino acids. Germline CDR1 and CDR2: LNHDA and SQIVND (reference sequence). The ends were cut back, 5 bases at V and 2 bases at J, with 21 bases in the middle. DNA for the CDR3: TGTGCCAGTAGTTCCAACGGATATGGACAGAAGAACTATGGCTACACCTTC. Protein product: CASSSNGYGQKNYGYTF.

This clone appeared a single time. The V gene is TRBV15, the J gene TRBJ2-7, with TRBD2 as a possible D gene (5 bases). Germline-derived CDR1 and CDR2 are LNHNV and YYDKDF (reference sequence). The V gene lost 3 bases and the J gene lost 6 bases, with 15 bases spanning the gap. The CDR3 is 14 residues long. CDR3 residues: CATSRGQRSGEQYF. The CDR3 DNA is TGTGCCACCAGCAGGGGTCAGCGGTCGGGCGAGCAGTACTTC. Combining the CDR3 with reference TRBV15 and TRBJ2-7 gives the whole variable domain DAMVIQNPRYQVTQFGKPVTLSCSQTLNHNVMYWYQQKSSQAPKLLFHYYDKDFNNEADTPDNFQSRRPNTSFCFLDIRSPGLGDTAMYLCATSRGQRSGEQYFGPGTRLTVT.

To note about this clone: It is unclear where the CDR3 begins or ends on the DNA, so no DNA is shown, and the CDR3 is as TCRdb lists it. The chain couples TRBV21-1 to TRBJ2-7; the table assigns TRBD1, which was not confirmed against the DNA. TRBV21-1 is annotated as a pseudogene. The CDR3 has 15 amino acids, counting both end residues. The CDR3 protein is CASTKWGTGSYEQYF.

The CDR3 sequence is CASSSDPTGGYTF. In nucleotides, the CDR3 is TGCGCCAGCAGCTCAGACCCTACAGGAGGCTACACCTTC. The genes are TRBV5-1 and TRBJ1-2; possibly TRBD1 for D (5 bases). The germline V gene has CDR1 SGHRS and CDR2 YFSETQ. Trimming took 3 bases from V and 8 from J, leaving 14 bases between them. There are 13 residues in the CDR3.

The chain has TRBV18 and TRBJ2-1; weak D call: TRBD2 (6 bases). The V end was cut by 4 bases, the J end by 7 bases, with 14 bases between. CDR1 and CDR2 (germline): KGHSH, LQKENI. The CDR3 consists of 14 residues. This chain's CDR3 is CASSRPTSSNEQFF. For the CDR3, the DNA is TGTGCCAGCTCACGACCAACTAGCTCGAATGAGCAGTTCTTC.

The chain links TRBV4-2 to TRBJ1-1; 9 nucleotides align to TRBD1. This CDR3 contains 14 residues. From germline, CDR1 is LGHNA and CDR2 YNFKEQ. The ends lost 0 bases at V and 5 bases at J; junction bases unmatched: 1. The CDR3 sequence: CASSQEDRGTEAFF. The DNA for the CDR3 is TGTGCCAGCAGCCAAGAGGACAGGGGAACTGAAGCTTTCTTT.

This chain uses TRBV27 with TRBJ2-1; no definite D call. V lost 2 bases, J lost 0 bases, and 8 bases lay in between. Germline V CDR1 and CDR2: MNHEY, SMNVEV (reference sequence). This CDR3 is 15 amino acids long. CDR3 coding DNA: TGTGCCAGCAGTTTAAAGCAGCGCTCCTACAATGAGCAGTTCTTC. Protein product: CASSLKQRSYNEQFF.

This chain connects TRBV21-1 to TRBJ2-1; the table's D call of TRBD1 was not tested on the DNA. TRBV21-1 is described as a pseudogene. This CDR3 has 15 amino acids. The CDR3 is CASSTDRGAHNEQFF. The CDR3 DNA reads TGTGCCAGCAGCACCGACAGGGGAGCCCACAATGAGCAGTTCTTC.

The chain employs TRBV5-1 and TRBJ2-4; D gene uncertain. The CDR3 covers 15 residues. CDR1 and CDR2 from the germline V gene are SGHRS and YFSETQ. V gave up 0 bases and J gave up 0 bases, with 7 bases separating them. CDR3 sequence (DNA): TGCGCCAGCAGCTTGGGGGGTTTAGCCAAAAACATTCAGTACTTC. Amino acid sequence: CASSLGGLAKNIQYF.

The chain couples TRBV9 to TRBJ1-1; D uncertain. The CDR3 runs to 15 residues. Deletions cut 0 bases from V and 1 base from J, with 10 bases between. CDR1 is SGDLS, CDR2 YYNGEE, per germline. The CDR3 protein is CASSVGIIENTEAFF. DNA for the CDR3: TGTGCCAGCAGCGTAGGAATTATTGAGAACACTGAAGCTTTCTTT.

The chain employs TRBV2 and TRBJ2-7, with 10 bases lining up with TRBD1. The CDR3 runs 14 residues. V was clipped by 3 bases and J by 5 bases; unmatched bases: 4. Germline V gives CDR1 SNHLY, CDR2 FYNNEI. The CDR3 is CASSEDRGDDEQYF. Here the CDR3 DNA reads TGTGCCAGCAGTGAGGACAGGGGGGACGACGAGCAGTACTTC.

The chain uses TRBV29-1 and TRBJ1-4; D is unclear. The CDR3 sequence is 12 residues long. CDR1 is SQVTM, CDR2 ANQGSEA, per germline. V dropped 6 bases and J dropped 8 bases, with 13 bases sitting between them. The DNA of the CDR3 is TGCAGCGTCCACGTCGGGGTGGAAAAACTGTTTTTT. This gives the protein CSVHVGVEKLFF.

CDR3 nucleotide sequence: TGCGCCAGCAGTGAGTCTACGGCGGGAGTTTACGAGCAGTACTTC. It codes for CASSESTAGVYEQYF. This rearrangement joins TRBV10-1 to TRBJ2-7; 7 bases align to TRBD2. V gave up 0 bases and J gave up 4 bases; unmatched junction bases: 6. Germline lookup yields CDR1 WNHNN and CDR2 SYGVQD (reference sequence). The CDR3 has 15 amino acids.

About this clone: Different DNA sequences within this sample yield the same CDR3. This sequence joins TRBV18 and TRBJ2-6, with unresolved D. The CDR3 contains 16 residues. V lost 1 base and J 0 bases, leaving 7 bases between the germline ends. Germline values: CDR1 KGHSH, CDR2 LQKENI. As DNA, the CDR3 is TGTGCCAGCTCACCACTCCAGAGCTCTGGGGCCAACGTCCTGACTTTC. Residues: CASSPLQSSGANVLTF.

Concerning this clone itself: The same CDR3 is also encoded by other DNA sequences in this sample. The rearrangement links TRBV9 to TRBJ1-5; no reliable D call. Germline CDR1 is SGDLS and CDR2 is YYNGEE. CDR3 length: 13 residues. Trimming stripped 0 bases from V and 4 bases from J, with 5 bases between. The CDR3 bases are TGTGCCAGCAGCGTAGCCCCGAATCAGCCCCAGCATTTT. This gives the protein CASSVAPNQPQHF.

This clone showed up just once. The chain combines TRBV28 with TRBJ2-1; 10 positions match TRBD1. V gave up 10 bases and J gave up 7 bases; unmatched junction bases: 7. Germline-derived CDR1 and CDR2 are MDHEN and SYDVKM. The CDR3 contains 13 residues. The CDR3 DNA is TGTGCCACCAGGGGACAGGGGACGAATGAGCAGTTCTTC. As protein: CATRGQGTNEQFF.

The CDR3 loop is CASSPGPRTPGEQYF. The CDR3 DNA follows: TGTGCCAGCAGCCCCGGGCCGCGGACCCCGGGCGAGCAGTACTTC. This rearrangement joins TRBV7-3 to TRBJ2-7; D uncertain. This CDR3 has 15 residues. CDR1 and CDR2 from the germline V gene are SGHTA and FQGTGA. With 5 bases removed from V and 6 bases from J, the gap between germline ends came to 20 bases.

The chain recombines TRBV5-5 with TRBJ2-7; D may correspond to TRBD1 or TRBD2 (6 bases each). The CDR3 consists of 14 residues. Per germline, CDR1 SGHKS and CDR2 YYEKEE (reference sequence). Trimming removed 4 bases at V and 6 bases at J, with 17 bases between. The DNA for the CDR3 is TGTGCCAGCAGCCCCCCCCGGGGGCTAGGCGAGCAGTACTTC. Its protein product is CASSPPRGLGEQYF.

The CDR3: CASSLSPGEGTDTQYF. The CDR3 nucleotides read TGTGCCAGCAGCCTATCCCCGGGTGAGGGCACAGATACGCAGTATTTT. The rearrangement joins TRBV7-3 to TRBJ2-3; D remains unclear. Germline CDR1 SGHTA, CDR2 FQGTGA. This CDR3 has 16 amino acids. V was trimmed by 5 bases and J by 1 base, leaving 16 bases between them.

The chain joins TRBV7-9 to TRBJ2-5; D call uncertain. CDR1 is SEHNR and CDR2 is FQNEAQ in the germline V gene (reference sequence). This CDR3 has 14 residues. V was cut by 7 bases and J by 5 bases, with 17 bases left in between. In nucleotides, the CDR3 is TGTGCCAGCACCCAAGGTCAGCTCGGGGAGACCCAGTACTTC. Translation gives CASTQGQLGETQYF.

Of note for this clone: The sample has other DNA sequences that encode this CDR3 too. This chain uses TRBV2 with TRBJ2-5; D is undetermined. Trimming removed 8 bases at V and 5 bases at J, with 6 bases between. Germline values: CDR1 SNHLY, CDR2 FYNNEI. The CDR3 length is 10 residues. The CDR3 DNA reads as TGTGCCAGCTTCGGGGAGACCCAGTACTTC. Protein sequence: CASFGETQYF.

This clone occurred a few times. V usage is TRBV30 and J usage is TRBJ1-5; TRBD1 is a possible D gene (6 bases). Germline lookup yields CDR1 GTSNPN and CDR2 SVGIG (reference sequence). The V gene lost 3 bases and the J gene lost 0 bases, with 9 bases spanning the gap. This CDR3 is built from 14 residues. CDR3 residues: CAWRDSYSNQPQHF. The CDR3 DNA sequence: TGTGCCTGGAGGGACAGTTATAGCAATCAGCCCCAGCATTTT.

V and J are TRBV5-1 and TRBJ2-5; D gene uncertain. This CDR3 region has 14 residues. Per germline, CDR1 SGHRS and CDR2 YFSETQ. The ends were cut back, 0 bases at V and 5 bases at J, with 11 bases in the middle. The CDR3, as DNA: TGCGCCAGCAGCTTGGCCTTGATAGGGGAGACCCAGTACTTC. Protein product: CASSLALIGETQYF.

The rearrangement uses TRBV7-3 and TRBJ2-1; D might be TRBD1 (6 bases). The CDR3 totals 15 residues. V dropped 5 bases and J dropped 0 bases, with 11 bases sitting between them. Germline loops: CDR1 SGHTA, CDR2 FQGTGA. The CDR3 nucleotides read TGTGCCAGCAGCCGAGGACAGACCTCCTACAATGAGCAGTTCTTC. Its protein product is CASSRGQTSYNEQFF.

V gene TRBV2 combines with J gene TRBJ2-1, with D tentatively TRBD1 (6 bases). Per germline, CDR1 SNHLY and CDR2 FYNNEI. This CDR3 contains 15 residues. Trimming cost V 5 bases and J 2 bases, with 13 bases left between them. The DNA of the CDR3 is TGTGCCAGCAGTCCATCGGGACACACCTACAATGAGCAGTTCTTC. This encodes CASSPSGHTYNEQFF.

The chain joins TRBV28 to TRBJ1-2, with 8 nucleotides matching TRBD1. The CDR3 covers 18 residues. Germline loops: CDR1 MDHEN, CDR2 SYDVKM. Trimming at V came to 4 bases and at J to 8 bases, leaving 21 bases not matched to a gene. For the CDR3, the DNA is TGTGCCAGCAGTTCTGTGAACGCGTTCCGGGACAGGCTAGACGGCTACACCTTC. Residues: CASSSVNAFRDRLDGYTF.

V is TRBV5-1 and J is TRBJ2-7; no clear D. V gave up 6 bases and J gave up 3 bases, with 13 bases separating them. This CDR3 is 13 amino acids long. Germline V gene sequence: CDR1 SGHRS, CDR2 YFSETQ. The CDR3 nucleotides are TGCGCCAGCAAACGCGCAGGTAACTACGAGCAGTACTTC. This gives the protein CASKRAGNYEQYF.

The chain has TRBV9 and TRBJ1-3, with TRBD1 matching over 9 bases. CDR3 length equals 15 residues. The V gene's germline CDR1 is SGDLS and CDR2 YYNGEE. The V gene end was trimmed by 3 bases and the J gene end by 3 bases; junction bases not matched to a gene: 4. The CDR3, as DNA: TGTGCCAGCAGCGCACAGGGGGCGGTTGGAAACACCATATATTTT. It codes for CASSAQGAVGNTIYF.

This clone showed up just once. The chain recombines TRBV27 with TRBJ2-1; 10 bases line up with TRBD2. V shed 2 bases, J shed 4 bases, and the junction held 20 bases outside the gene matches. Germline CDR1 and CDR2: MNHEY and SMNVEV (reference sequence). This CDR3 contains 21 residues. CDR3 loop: CASSLKWPAIAGGLAYNEQFF. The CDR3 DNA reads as TGTGCCAGCAGTTTAAAGTGGCCCGCAATAGCGGGAGGCCTAGCGTACAATGAGCAGTTCTTC.